These 15 T cell receptor beta chains were all obtained from the same sample, sequenced in a study of cytomegalovirus exposure and HLA in healthy donors (dated by TCRdb to between 2016 and 2019). The library was generated by the immunoSEQ multiplex PCR assay. For the multiplex PCR, a mixture combining 60 forward primers for TCR Vbeta segments and 13 reverse primers for TCR Jbeta segments was used. TCRdb provides this immuneACCESS table in a form limited to in-frame rearrangements. Some clones are lacking; in checked studies, under half of them reflect an unresolved V gene, and why the rest are absent is not known. This sample lists 100,000 to 150,000 clones; 73% were detected once. The ten most abundant clones make up about 4.3% of the sample. The sequenced sample consisted of PBMCs. The receptors come from a man between 60 and 70 years old in good health and CMV-seropositive.

The chain is built from TRBV5-1 and TRBJ1-1; 7 bases agree with TRBD1. The germline gives CDR1 SGHRS, CDR2 YFSETQ. The CDR3 is made up of 14 amino acids. V trimming: 3 bases; J trimming: 1 base; junction bases outside the gene matches: 3. This CDR3 reads CASSSYRGNTEAFF. In nucleotides, the CDR3 is TGCGCCAGCAGCTCGTACAGGGGGAACACTGAAGCTTTCTTT.

This clone has a handful of counts. The rearrangement joins TRBV11-2 to TRBJ2-7; possibly TRBD2 for D (5 bases). This CDR3 is built from 13 residues. Deletions cut 7 bases from V and 0 bases from J, with 10 bases between. CDR1 and CDR2 from the germline V gene are SGHAT and FQNNGV. CDR3 residues: CASNHRGSYEQYF. CDR3 in DNA: TGTGCCAGCAACCACCGGGGCTCCTACGAGCAGTACTTC.

This chain links TRBV9 with TRBJ2-3, with 10 positions matching TRBD2. Germline loops: CDR1 SGDLS, CDR2 YYNGEE. The CDR3 is 16 amino acids. Trimming removed 5 bases from V and 4 bases from J; junction bases left unmatched: 10. DNA for the CDR3: TGTGCCAGCAGTTCGAGCGGGGGGGCCAGGGCAGATACGCAGTATTTT. Translating it yields CASSSSGGARADTQYF.

The rearrangement links TRBV10-1 to TRBJ1-6, with D unresolved. CDR1 is WNHNN and CDR2 is SYGVQD in the germline V gene (reference sequence). CDR3 length equals 13 residues. V was shortened by 2 bases and J by 10 bases, with 9 bases between the two germline ends. The CDR3 loop is CASSEIRNSPLHF. CDR3 DNA sequence: TGCGCCAGCAGTGAGATCAGGAACTCACCCCTCCACTTT.

The chain is built from TRBV18 and TRBJ1-5; D unresolved. The CDR3 is 14 amino acids. Between the trimmed V and J ends, which lost 3 bases and 6 bases, there was a span of 12 bases. Germline assignment: CDR1 KGHSH and CDR2 LQKENI. The CDR3 sequence is CASSPGAGFQPQHF. CDR3 nucleotide sequence: TGTGCCAGCTCACCGGGAGCGGGGTTTCAGCCCCAGCATTTT.

There are a few counts of this clone. The rearrangement joins TRBV2 to TRBJ1-1; D is perhaps TRBD1 (6 bases). V was pared by 5 bases and J by 3 bases, with 13 bases between. Germline V gene sequence: CDR1 SNHLY, CDR2 FYNNEI. This CDR3 spans 14 amino acids. Here the CDR3 reads CASSQQGGDTEAFF. The CDR3 bases are TGTGCCAGCAGTCAACAGGGTGGCGACACTGAAGCTTTCTTT.

The chain has TRBV12-5 and TRBJ2-5, with unresolved D. Germline CDR1 LGHNT, CDR2 FRNRAP. Deletions cut 1 base from V and 5 bases from J, with 14 bases between. The CDR3 extends over 15 amino acids. CDR3 loop: CASGLGPGPWETQYF. CDR3 DNA: TGTGCTAGTGGTTTGGGTCCTGGCCCCTGGGAGACCCAGTACTTC.

This clone has only a few counts. The junction does not match germline at one end; this may be a read error. The V and J genes are TRBV7-9 and TRBJ2-3, with D maybe TRBD1 (5 bases). The CDR3 totals 16 residues. The germline CDR1 and CDR2 sequences are SEHNR and FQNEAQ (reference sequence). The CDR3 loop reads CSSSSQDRLSTDTQYF. CDR3 bases: TGTTCCAGCAGCTCCCAAGACAGACTTAGCACAGATACGCAGTATTTT. Complete variable domain (other parts from reference TRBV7-9 and TRBJ2-3): DTGVSQNPRHKITKRGQNVTFRCDPISEHNRLYWYRQTLGQGPEFLTYFQNEAQLEKSRLLSDRFSAERPKGSFSTLEIQRTEQGDSAMYLCSSSSQDRLSTDTQYFGPGTRLTVL.

The chain links TRBV6-5 to TRBJ2-2; D is ambiguous. Trimming removed 4 bases from V and 6 bases from J, with 6 bases in between. CDR3 size: 12 residues. Looked up from germline, CDR1 is MNHEY and CDR2 is SVGAGI. CDR3 amino acids: CASSSRAGELFF. The CDR3 DNA reads as TGTGCCAGCAGTTCCCGTGCCGGGGAGCTGTTTTTT.

This clone occurred a few times. This rearrangement joins TRBV2 to TRBJ2-1, with D possibly being TRBD1 (6 bases). V lost 7 bases and J 7 bases, leaving 14 bases between the germline ends. The CDR3 is made up of 13 amino acids. Germline-derived CDR1 and CDR2 are SNHLY and FYNNEI. CDR3 nucleotide sequence: TGTGCCAGCACGTCCTACAGGGAGAATGAGCAGTTCTTC. Translating it yields CASTSYRENEQFF.

The V gene is TRBV28, the J gene TRBJ1-4, with TRBD1 as a possible D gene (5 bases). Trimming shortened V by 6 bases and J by 5 bases, and 16 bases separated the two germline ends. The CDR3 consists of 15 residues. The germline gives CDR1 MDHEN, CDR2 SYDVKM. The DNA for the CDR3 is TGTGCCAGCAGCACCCCGCGTCAGGGAAATGAAAAACTGTTTTTT. Its protein is CASSTPRQGNEKLFF.

This chain joins TRBV5-4 and TRBJ2-3, with TRBD2 identical over 11 bases. Germline trimming cut 3 bases from V and 1 base from J; bases unmatched to any gene: 4. The germline V gene has CDR1 SGHNT and CDR2 YYREEE (reference sequence). CDR3 length: 16 amino acids. The DNA for the CDR3 is TGTGCCAGCAGCTCTAAGACTAGCGGGGGCACAGATACGCAGTATTTT. This sequence encodes CASSSKTSGGTDTQYF.

The chain has TRBV5-1 and TRBJ2-3; no reliable D call. The V end was cut by 0 bases, the J end by 4 bases, with 6 bases between. CDR3 length: 13 residues. The germline V gene has CDR1 SGHRS and CDR2 YFSETQ. Here the CDR3 DNA reads TGCGCCAGCAGCTTGGCGGGTCCAGATACGCAGTATTTT. Protein: CASSLAGPDTQYF.

CDR3 sequence: CASSLAPRSTEAFF. The CDR3, as DNA: TGTGCCAGCAGCTTAGCTCCCCGGAGCACTGAAGCTTTCTTT. V usage is TRBV7-3 and J usage is TRBJ1-1, with D unresolved. Trimming pared 2 bases from V and 4 bases from J, leaving 11 bases between. The CDR3 extends over 14 amino acids. Germline CDR1 is SGHTA and CDR2 is FQGTGA.

This chain uses TRBV7-6 with TRBJ2-7, with 9 nucleotides matching TRBD1. Germline V gene data show CDR1 as SGHVS and CDR2 as FNYEAQ. The CDR3 is 14 amino acids. V lost 5 bases and J lost 3; bases outside the gene matches: 5. In DNA form, the CDR3 reads TGTGCCAGCAGCCCCGGGACAGGGCGCTACGAGCAGTACTTC. Translated, it gives CASSPGTGRYEQYF.